A selection of T cell receptor beta chains follows, all from one sample in a study of blood T cells in healthy people across ages. TCRdb used MiXCR to reprocess the 5' RACE reads, holding one entry per CDR3 protein. The sample yields hundreds of thousands of distinct CDR3 sequences, about 48% seen once. The sample consisted of blood. The receptors originated from a man at least 80 years old in good health. The CDR3 runs from the conserved cysteine through the conserved F or W. The D gene is left open where the match is weak. Not every row has a clone size; where given, it reads once, few, many or a size class.

cdr3_aa: CASSPPQGTTDTQYF
d_call: NA
v_call: TRBV28
cdr3_length: 15
clone_size: NA

cdr3_aa: CASRQAGGYTF
d_call: NA
v_call: TRBV25-1
cdr3_length: 11
clone_size: few

cdr3_aa: CASSSPTGTEETQYF
d_call: TRBD1
v_call: TRBV7-6
cdr3_length: 15
clone_size: once

cdr3_aa: CASSFPSGRTSGELFF
d_call: TRBD2
v_call: TRBV7-8
cdr3_length: 16
clone_size: NA

cdr3_aa: CASSVSSGREETQYF
d_call: TRBD2
v_call: TRBV9
cdr3_length: 15
clone_size: NA

cdr3_aa: CATTGLASWSGELFF
d_call: TRBD2
v_call: TRBV10-3
cdr3_length: 15
clone_size: once

cdr3_aa: CSVRQGPHEQYF
d_call: TRBD1
v_call: TRBV29-1
cdr3_length: 12
clone_size: few

cdr3_aa: CASSRTSSAYNEQFF
d_call: NA
v_call: TRBV12-3/TRBV12-4
cdr3_length: 15
clone_size: NA

cdr3_aa: CASTLVLAGGPYNEQFF
d_call: TRBD2
v_call: TRBV5-1
cdr3_length: 17
clone_size: few

cdr3_aa: CASSIRTGTSGRQSYEQYF
d_call: TRBD2
v_call: TRBV7-8
cdr3_length: 19
clone_size: NA

cdr3_aa: CASPTDTSTDTQYF
d_call: NA
v_call: TRBV5-1
cdr3_length: 14
clone_size: NA

cdr3_aa: CASSLGSGATQYEQYF
d_call: NA
v_call: TRBV7-8
cdr3_length: 16
clone_size: many

cdr3_aa: CAISEWEDEQFF
d_call: NA
v_call: TRBV10-3
cdr3_length: 12
clone_size: few

cdr3_aa: CASSLSAHRNTEAFF
d_call: NA
v_call: TRBV27
cdr3_length: 15
clone_size: NA

cdr3_aa: CSATPIGTAYNEQFF
d_call: NA
v_call: TRBV20-1
cdr3_length: 15
clone_size: few

cdr3_aa: CASSPQGPRSREQYF
d_call: TRBD1
v_call: TRBV3-1
cdr3_length: 15
clone_size: NA

cdr3_aa: CSASLVVAGASSYNEQFF
d_call: TRBD2
v_call: TRBV20-1
cdr3_length: 18
clone_size: once

cdr3_aa: CASSLGPGIGYGYTF
d_call: NA
v_call: TRBV12-3/TRBV12-4
cdr3_length: 15
clone_size: NA

cdr3_aa: CASRLAGNNEQYF
d_call: TRBD2
v_call: TRBV6-6
cdr3_length: 13
clone_size: NA

cdr3_aa: CASSLQGTATYNEQFF
d_call: TRBD1
v_call: TRBV5-1
cdr3_length: 16
clone_size: NA

cdr3_aa: CSVEVLGQYGYTF
d_call: NA
v_call: TRBV29-1
cdr3_length: 13
clone_size: NA

cdr3_aa: CASSPTGGLVQETQYF
d_call: TRBD1
v_call: TRBV5-4
cdr3_length: 16
clone_size: once

cdr3_aa: CASSQDRLTGSYYEQYF
d_call: TRBD1
v_call: TRBV4-2
cdr3_length: 17
clone_size: few

cdr3_aa: CASSHLAGHRYAYF
d_call: TRBD2
v_call: TRBV6-2/TRBV6-3
cdr3_length: 14
clone_size: NA

cdr3_aa: CASSKSTPEDEQFF
d_call: NA
v_call: TRBV21-1
cdr3_length: 14
clone_size: NA

cdr3_aa: CSANTGTAYGYTF
d_call: TRBD1
v_call: TRBV20-1
cdr3_length: 13
clone_size: NA

cdr3_aa: CSARRDNGAYGYTF
d_call: NA
v_call: TRBV20-1
cdr3_length: 14
clone_size: NA

cdr3_aa: CASSRDLHGEQYF
d_call: NA
v_call: TRBV4-2
cdr3_length: 13
clone_size: NA

cdr3_aa: CASSWLGEQYNEQFF
d_call: NA
v_call: TRBV6-5
cdr3_length: 15
clone_size: few

cdr3_aa: CASSLGRVYGYTF
d_call: NA
v_call: TRBV5-1
cdr3_length: 13
clone_size: many

cdr3_aa: CASSPPGPERKPSEKLFF
d_call: NA
v_call: TRBV28
cdr3_length: 18
clone_size: NA

cdr3_aa: CASSPRRQGGSSGANVLTF
d_call: TRBD1
v_call: TRBV12-3/TRBV12-4
cdr3_length: 19
clone_size: few

cdr3_aa: CASSRDTQSYEQYF
d_call: NA
v_call: TRBV7-6
cdr3_length: 14
clone_size: NA

cdr3_aa: CASNPWGNTEAFF
d_call: NA
v_call: TRBV6-6
cdr3_length: 13
clone_size: NA

cdr3_aa: CACSALLADSTDTQYF
d_call: TRBD2
v_call: TRBV2
cdr3_length: 16
clone_size: once

cdr3_aa: CASSLETGLYNEQFF
d_call: NA
v_call: TRBV7-6
cdr3_length: 15
clone_size: many

cdr3_aa: CASSFAGSNTEAFF
d_call: NA
v_call: TRBV11-2
cdr3_length: 14
clone_size: NA

cdr3_aa: CASSPRNGRASYEQYF
d_call: TRBD2
v_call: TRBV18
cdr3_length: 16
clone_size: few

cdr3_aa: CASSQEPGPTGDEQYF
d_call: NA
v_call: TRBV4-1
cdr3_length: 16
clone_size: NA

cdr3_aa: CASSLLQGYNEQFF
d_call: NA
v_call: TRBV5-1
cdr3_length: 14
clone_size: few

cdr3_aa: CSAGRGPNEQFF
d_call: NA
v_call: TRBV29-1
cdr3_length: 12
clone_size: few

cdr3_aa: CASSQGGISGYTF
d_call: NA
v_call: TRBV6-5
cdr3_length: 13
clone_size: few

cdr3_aa: CSARGQFGVKVGQYF
d_call: NA
v_call: TRBV20-1
cdr3_length: 15
clone_size: NA

cdr3_aa: CASSPRVAGGINEQYF
d_call: TRBD2
v_call: TRBV3-1
cdr3_length: 16
clone_size: NA

cdr3_aa: CSAEKRGGQFFGPDTQYF
d_call: NA
v_call: TRBV29-1
cdr3_length: 18
clone_size: NA

cdr3_aa: CSVDPTGLNTEAFF
d_call: NA
v_call: TRBV29-1
cdr3_length: 14
clone_size: NA

cdr3_aa: CASSSRRGSGSEQYF
d_call: NA
v_call: TRBV5-4
cdr3_length: 15
clone_size: NA

cdr3_aa: CSASRSGRATDTQYF
d_call: TRBD2
v_call: TRBV20-1
cdr3_length: 15
clone_size: NA

cdr3_aa: CASSAWISGRGDTQYF
d_call: TRBD2
v_call: TRBV5-1
cdr3_length: 16
clone_size: NA

cdr3_aa: CSARSLAGGQDAYF
d_call: TRBD2
v_call: TRBV20-1
cdr3_length: 14
clone_size: NA

cdr3_aa: CASSHLPRDRGNYGYTF
d_call: NA
v_call: TRBV3-1
cdr3_length: 17
clone_size: once

cdr3_aa: CASSGGGSNSGANVLTF
d_call: TRBD2
v_call: TRBV6-4
cdr3_length: 17
clone_size: NA

cdr3_aa: CASSSAGGTQYF
d_call: TRBD2
v_call: TRBV7-3
cdr3_length: 12
clone_size: NA

cdr3_aa: CASSLRGGGNTIYF
d_call: NA
v_call: TRBV7-2
cdr3_length: 14
clone_size: NA

cdr3_aa: CASSLLAAPPDIQYF
d_call: NA
v_call: TRBV5-1
cdr3_length: 15
clone_size: few

cdr3_aa: CASSSGSSGANVLTF
d_call: NA
v_call: TRBV28
cdr3_length: 15
clone_size: many

cdr3_aa: CSARDRGQGAFF
d_call: NA
v_call: TRBV20-1
cdr3_length: 12
clone_size: NA

cdr3_aa: CASSLPGYGCTF
d_call: NA
v_call: TRBV28
cdr3_length: 12
clone_size: NA

cdr3_aa: CASSPVSFSYEQYF
d_call: NA
v_call: TRBV7-8
cdr3_length: 14
clone_size: NA

cdr3_aa: CASSPQDRVGYEQYF
d_call: TRBD1
v_call: TRBV9
cdr3_length: 15
clone_size: few